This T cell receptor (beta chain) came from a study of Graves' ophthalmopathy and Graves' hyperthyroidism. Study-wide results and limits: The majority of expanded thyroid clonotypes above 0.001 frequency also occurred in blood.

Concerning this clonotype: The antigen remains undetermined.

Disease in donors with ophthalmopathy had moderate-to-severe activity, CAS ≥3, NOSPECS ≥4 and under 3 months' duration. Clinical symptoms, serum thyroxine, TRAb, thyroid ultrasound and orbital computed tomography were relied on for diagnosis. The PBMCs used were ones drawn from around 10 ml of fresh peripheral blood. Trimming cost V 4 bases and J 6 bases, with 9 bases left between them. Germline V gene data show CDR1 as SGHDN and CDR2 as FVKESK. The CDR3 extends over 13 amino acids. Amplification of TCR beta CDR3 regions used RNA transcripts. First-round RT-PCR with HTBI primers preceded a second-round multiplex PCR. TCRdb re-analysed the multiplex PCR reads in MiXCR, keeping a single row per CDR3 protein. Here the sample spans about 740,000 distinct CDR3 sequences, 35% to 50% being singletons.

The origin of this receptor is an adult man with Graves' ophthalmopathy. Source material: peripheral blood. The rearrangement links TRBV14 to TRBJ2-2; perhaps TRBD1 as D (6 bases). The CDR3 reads CASSRTGSGELFF. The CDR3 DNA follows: TGTGCCAGCAGCCGTACAGGGTCCGGGGAGCTGTTTTTT.